The clone carrying this T cell receptor (beta chain) was recorded a few times. The antigen is undetermined. These data belong to a study of beta chain features in type 1 diabetes. The study's findings and limits: People with Type 1 diabetes carried modestly yet significantly shorter TCRB CDR3s in all four CD4+ subsets.

Reverse transcription of all isolated RNA meant that expressed TCRB transcripts were sequenced. Profiled with immunoSEQ multiplex PCR; TCRdb holds only in-frame clones, not every one. The sample lists about 360,000 clones, roughly 12% seen once, with 0.01% in the top ten. The germline gives CDR1 SGHTA, CDR2 FQGNSA. This CDR3 is 14 amino acids long. The V and J ends lost 1 base and 7 bases respectively, with 10 bases between them. Sequencing was carried out using naive CD4+ T cells from blood. The sequence derives from a woman aged 18-29 years with type 1 diabetes. This chain uses TRBV7-2 with TRBJ1-4, with D possibly being TRBD1 (6 bases). The CDR3 reads CASSLGGLGEKLFF. The CDR3, as DNA: TGTGCCAGCAGCTTAGGGGGGCTGGGTGAAAAACTGTTTTTT.